The present TCR beta chain was sequenced within a study of CD4 and CD8 cells across lung adenocarcinoma regions (dated by TCRdb to about 2018). Background for the entire study: The study examined intratumor heterogeneity of the T cell receptor repertoire by comparing tumor centers with tumor margins.

Worth noting for this clonotype: Its antigen is unknown. No much larger clone exists at a distance of one base, and base qualities are not known.

The library was generated by PCR. The instrument was a HiSeq X Ten. TCRdb's own reprocessing of the public reads used fastp at Q25 and MiXCR and kept productive beta chains. A single entry per CDR3 protein holds the most common genes and DNA from its merged rows. This sample holds fewer than 30,000 distinct CDR3 sequences; about 50% were observed only once. The ten most abundant clones make up around 42% of the sample. The cysteine opens and the phenylalanine closes a CDR3 of 13 amino acids. Solely the CDR3 DNA is kept, with 39 bases framed from the first base. Per the germline V gene, SGHRS is the CDR1 and YFSETQ is the CDR2. The donors were patients who had localized lung adenocarcinoma, which is a subtype of non-small cell lung cancer. Samples were obtained from the centers of localized lung adenocarcinomas. For TCR repertoire analysis, CD8+ T cells taken from tumor tissue were profiled apart from CD4+ T cells.

The receptor was derived from a male donor with lung adenocarcinoma. The CD4 and CD8 labels of this study may be unreliable. The sample consisted of CD8+ T cells from the center of a lung tumor. Explained via the paper, the cell subset or site label denotes: tumor center region. The V and J genes are TRBV5-1 and TRBJ2-1; the D gene is perhaps TRBD1, from 6 matching bases. The end of the DNA is better explained by TRBJ2-7, so the J call may be wrong. CDR3 loop: CASKAQTGGEQYF. At the DNA level, the sequence is TGCGCCAGCAAGGCCCAGACAGGAGGCGAGCAGTACTTC.